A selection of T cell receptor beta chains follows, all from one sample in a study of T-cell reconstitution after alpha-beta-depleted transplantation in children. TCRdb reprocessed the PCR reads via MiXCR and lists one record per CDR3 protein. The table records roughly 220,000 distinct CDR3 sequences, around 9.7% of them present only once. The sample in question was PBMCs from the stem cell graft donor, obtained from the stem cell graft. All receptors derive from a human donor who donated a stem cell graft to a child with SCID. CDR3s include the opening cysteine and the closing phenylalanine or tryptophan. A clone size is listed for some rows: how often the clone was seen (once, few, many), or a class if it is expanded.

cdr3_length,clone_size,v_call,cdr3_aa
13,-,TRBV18,CASSDMDTGELFF
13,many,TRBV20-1,CSASLAPNYGYTF
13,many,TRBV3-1,CASSPHNPEKLFF
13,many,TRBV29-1,CSVAGKPNYGYTF
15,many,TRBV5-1,CASSLAATRGETQYF
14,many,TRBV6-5,CASSYVQGNAEAFF
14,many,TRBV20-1,CSAASTGFGYGYTF
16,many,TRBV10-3,CAISEVGWQSTDTQYF
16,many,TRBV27,CASSLRWADSYNEQFF
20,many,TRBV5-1,CASSLRQGAIGPGNTGELFF
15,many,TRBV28,CASSFLQGGTETQYF
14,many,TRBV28,CASSPRGHRYGYTF
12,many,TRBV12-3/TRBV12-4,CASSPTDQRAFF
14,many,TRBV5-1,CASSPDSSSYEQYF
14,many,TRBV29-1,CSVDFAPGLYGYTF
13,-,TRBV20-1,CSASSTLNSPLHF
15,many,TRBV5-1,CASSFGLATENTQYF
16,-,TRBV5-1,CASSLEGGTSNQPQHF
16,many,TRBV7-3,CASSIGPPSNTGELFF
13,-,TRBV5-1,CASSGWTGYGYTF
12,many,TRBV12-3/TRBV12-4,CASSLIFDEQFF
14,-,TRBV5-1,CASSKTGEGTEAFF
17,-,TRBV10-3,CTISESMAGYSNQPQHF
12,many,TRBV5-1,CASSSGGYGYTF
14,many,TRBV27,CASRVIGGDQPQHF
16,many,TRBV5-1,CASSEIAGPNTDTQYF
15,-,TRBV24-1,CATSVSGRGQETQYF
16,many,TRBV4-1,CASSPRQGTNTGELFF
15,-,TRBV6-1,CASSTSRGAKNIQYF
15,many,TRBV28,CASTAGGMSNQPQHF
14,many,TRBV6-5,CASNLDVKGNTIYF
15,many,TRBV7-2,CASSFRRSTYNEQFF
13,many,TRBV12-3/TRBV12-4,CASRGQATDTQYF
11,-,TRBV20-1,CSADLDRSGYF
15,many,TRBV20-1,CSASYQGKIGYGYTF
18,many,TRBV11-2,CASSSDPIHLPSTDTQYF
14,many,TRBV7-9,CASSFPDRGQEAFF
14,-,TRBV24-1,CATSPNRDRNGYTF
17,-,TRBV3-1,CATTQARGGPGTDTQYF
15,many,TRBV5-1,CASSLSGQENSPLHF
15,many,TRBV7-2,CASSSEQGANEKLFF
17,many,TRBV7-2,CASSLGTSGGSNSEQFF
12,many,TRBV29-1,CSVVGEANEAFF
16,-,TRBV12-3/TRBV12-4,CASSFSGRDSYQPQHF
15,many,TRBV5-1,CASSLQRGPTGELFF
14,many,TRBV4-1,CASSQESFRETQYF
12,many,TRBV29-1,CSTGQGLYGYTF
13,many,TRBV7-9,CASTPGEGTEAFF
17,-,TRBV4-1,CASSRASGGASYNEQFF
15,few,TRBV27,CASSGTGTGSYEQYF
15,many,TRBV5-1,CASSSGQGGTDTQYF
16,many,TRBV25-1,CASSLSSGGGDNEQFF